This TCR beta chain was identified in a study of T cell responses to AZD1222 COVID-19 vaccine (dated by TCRdb to about 2021). Looking at the study overall: AZD1222 recipients whose second dose came at about 4 weeks and those whose second dose came at about 12 weeks were combined into one group, since spike-specific TCR depth and breadth did not differ between the two schedules. TCR sequencing covered roughly 230 trial participants: some 210 given two doses of AZD1222 and approximately 26 given two doses of MenACWY control vaccine. Trial participants were enrolled into age subgroups of 18-55, 56-69 and 70-plus years, which contained roughly 150, 30 and 60 TCR-sequenced participants, respectively.

The germline V gene provides CDR1 MNHEY and CDR2 SVGAGI. V has 3 bases trimmed and J has 8 bases trimmed; junction bases matching no gene number 8. The CDR3 numbers 14 residues from cysteine through phenylalanine. The sequence is cut down to CDR3 DNA, 42 bases in frame from base 1. Taken with the paper, the label for time point translates to: baseline before first vaccination. The vaccinee samples were drawn from two UK trials, COV001 and COV002, one of which was a single-blind randomized controlled phase 2/3 trial testing AZD1222 (ChAdOx1 nCoV-19) in healthy adults. For TCRbeta chain sequencing, PBMC samples from trial participants were taken at day 0 and at day 28 after the second dose. The investigation overall reported the following: Participants were mostly white British, with more females than males. The authors suggested clonal diversity may have been underestimated. Conclusions about previously exposed vaccinees are limited because only six or seven AZD1222 recipients were SARS-CoV-2 seropositive at baseline. Nearly half of unique spike-specific TCRs reportedly recognized epitopes outside regions mutated in the B.1.351 and B.1.1.7 variants. Because no day 14 peak-response samples were available, the repertoires could be characterized only after the peak T cell response. The whole spike protein was spanned by vaccine-associated CD4 TCRs, and dominant responses were seen in regions 160-218 and 743-854. A significant rise in spike-specific TCR breadth and depth was observed after two AZD1222 doses relative to day 0 and relative to MenACWY recipients. The 56-69-year group was small, and its depth increase did not reach significance, likely because of low power.

The CDR3 regions of human TCRbeta chains were analyzed by immunosequencing. In the source study's methods: TCRs in the repertoires were matched against a reference library of SARS-CoV-2-specific TCRs that had been generated with the MIRA antigen-specificity platform. Breadth meant the fraction of unique TCRs that were SARS-CoV-2-associated, whereas depth meant the fraction of total T cells that were SARS-CoV-2-associated. Using the MIRA data, each spike-specific TCR was assigned both to the spike region to which the TCR was reactive and to a CD4 or CD8 class. Log10-transformed breadth and depth values were compared by one-way ANOVA with Sidak's multiple comparisons tests. Not all clones reach the TCRdb copy of this immuneACCESS table, which keeps in-frame sequences only. Checked studies attribute under half of the gap to unresolved V genes and leave the rest unexplained. From that table come the V and J calls and clone size; the DNA was used to work out D and trimming. The table for this sample lists 100,000 to 120,000 clones; 88% of them were counted only once. Clones ranked in the top ten supply 1.6% of the sample.

A note on this clone: Its antigen remains unidentified. No much larger clone is present one base from it, and per-base qualities are unavailable.

This specimen consisted of peripheral blood, obtained on day 0 of AZD1222 vaccination. The clonotype originates from an adult in good health. The V gene is TRBV6-5 and the J gene is TRBJ1-2; 8 junctional bases match TRBD1. The CDR3 protein is CASSYLRTGSGYTF. The base sequence is TGTGCCAGCAGTTATTTAAGGACAGGGTCCGGCTACACCTTC.